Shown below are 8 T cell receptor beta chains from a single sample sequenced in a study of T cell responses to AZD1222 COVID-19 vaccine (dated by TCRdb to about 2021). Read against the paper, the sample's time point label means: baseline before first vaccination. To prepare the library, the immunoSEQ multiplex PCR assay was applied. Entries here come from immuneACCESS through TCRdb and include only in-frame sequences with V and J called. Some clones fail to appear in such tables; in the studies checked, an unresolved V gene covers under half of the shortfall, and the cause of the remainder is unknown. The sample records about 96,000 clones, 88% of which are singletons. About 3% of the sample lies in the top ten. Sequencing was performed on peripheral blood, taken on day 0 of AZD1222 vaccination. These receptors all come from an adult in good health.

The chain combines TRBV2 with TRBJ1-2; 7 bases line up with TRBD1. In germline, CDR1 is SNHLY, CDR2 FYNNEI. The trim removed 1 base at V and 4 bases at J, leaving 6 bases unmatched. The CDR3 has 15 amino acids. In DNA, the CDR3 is TGTGCCAGCAGTGAAGATGCCCAGGGGGGCTATGGCTACACCTTC. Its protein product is CASSEDAQGGYGYTF.

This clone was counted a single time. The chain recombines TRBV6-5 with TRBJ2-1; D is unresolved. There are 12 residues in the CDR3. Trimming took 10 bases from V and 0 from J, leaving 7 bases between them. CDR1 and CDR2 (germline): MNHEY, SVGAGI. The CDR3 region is CATSVSYNEQFF. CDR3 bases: TGTGCCACCAGCGTCTCCTACAATGAGCAGTTCTTC.

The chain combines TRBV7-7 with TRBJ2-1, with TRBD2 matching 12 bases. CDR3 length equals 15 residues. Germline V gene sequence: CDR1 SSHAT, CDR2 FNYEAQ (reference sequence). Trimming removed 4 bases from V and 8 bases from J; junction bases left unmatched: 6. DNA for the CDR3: TGTGCCAGCAGCTCTGGACTAGCGGGACTCGATGAGCAGTTCTTC. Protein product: CASSSGLAGLDEQFF.

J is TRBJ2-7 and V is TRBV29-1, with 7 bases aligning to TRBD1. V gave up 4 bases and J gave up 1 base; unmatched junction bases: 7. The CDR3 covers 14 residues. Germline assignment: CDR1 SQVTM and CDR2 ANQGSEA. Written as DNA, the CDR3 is TGCAGCGTTGTCGCCCCGGGACAGTCCTACGAGCAGTACTTC. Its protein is CSVVAPGQSYEQYF.

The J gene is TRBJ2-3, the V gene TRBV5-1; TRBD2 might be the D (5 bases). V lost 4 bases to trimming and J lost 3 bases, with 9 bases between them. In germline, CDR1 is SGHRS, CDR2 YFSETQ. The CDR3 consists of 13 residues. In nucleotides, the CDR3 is TGCGCCAGCAGCCCACTAGATACAGATACGCAGTATTTT. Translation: CASSPLDTDTQYF.

The CDR3 DNA is TGTGCCAGCAGTTTGACAGTCGAGGGTGCTTTCTTT. It encodes CASSLTVEGAFF. The chain has TRBV6-6 and TRBJ1-1; D might be TRBD1 (5 bases). V dropped 4 bases and J dropped 11 bases, with 14 bases sitting between them. The CDR3 totals 12 residues. Germline V gene data show CDR1 as MNHNY and CDR2 as SVGAGI (reference sequence).

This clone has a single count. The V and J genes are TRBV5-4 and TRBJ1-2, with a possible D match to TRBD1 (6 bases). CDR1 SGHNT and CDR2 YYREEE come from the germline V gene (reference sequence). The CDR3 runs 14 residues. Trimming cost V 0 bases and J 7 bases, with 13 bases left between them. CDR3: CASSLDGGPGGYTF. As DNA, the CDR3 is TGTGCCAGCAGCTTGGATGGGGGGCCTGGTGGCTACACCTTC.

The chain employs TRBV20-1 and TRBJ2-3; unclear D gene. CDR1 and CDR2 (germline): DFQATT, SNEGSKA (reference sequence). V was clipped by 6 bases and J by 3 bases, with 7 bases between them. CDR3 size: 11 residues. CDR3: CSARSTDTQYF. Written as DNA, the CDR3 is TGCAGTGCCCGATCAACAGATACGCAGTATTTT.